The clone carrying this TCR beta chain was counted between two and nine times. Other DNA sequences within the sample encode an identical CDR3. This specimen belongs to a study of CD8+ T cells in alopecia areata. Sequencing templates came from extracted RNA that was reverse transcribed into cDNA. Only in-frame clones appear in the TCRdb table, and some are missing; sequencing was by immunoSEQ multiplex PCR. The sample holds some 160,000 clones, about two thirds seen once. Germline V gene lookup returns CDR1 SQVTM and CDR2 ANQGSEA. The CDR3 totals 12 residues. Trimming shortened V by 2 bases and J by 4 bases, and 8 bases separated the two germline ends. Indicated treatment: oral pan-JAK inhibitor, 5-10 mg twice daily.

Here the sequenced sample was CD4+ T cells sorted from blood, taken at week 4, from a patient treated with tofacitinib. This chain uses TRBV29-1 with TRBJ2-5; D uncertain. This TCR was recovered from a human donor with alopecia areata. CDR3 nucleotide sequence: TGCAGCGTTGAAACGGGCGGAGAGACCCAGTACTTC. As protein: CSVETGGETQYF.